This TCR beta chain was sequenced in a study of T-cell memory formation after mild COVID-19. The study, taken as a whole, reports: CM and EM subsets held most contracting CD4+ clones; EMRA held CD8+ ones. The finding that pre-infection memory included some responding clones suggested that cross-reactive memory joined.

Trimming left V 3 bases short and J 4 bases short, with 12 bases between. The CDR3 is made up of 14 amino acids. Looked up from germline, CDR1 is SGHDN and CDR2 is FVKESK. With regard to this clonotype: What it recognizes is unknown.

Using its own MiXCR run on the 5' RACE reads, TCRdb lists one record per CDR3 protein. The table shows just over 60,000 distinct CDR3 sequences, with about a tenth occurring only once. The chain has TRBV14 and TRBJ1-2, with D possibly TRBD1 on 5 matching bases. The receptor was derived from a man aged 18 to 29 who had mild COVID-19 (a few samples of this study predate the infection). Cell type and time point are not known. The sequencing sample was made of PBMCs or a T cell subset sorted from them (not recorded which). The CDR3 sequence: CASSHGTAVYGYTF. The CDR3 DNA follows: TGTGCCAGCAGCCACGGGACCGCCGTCTATGGCTACACCTTC.